The 22 T cell receptor beta chains listed next were all sequenced from one sample in a study of T cell responses to AZD1222 COVID-19 vaccine. Profiled with immunoSEQ multiplex PCR; TCRdb holds only in-frame clones, not every one. Here the sample spans some 99,000 clones, nearly 90% being singletons. This material consisted of peripheral blood, taken on day 0 of AZD1222 vaccination. The source of these receptors is an adult in good health.

This chain joins TRBV7-8 and TRBJ2-7; D is possibly TRBD2 (5 bases). Looked up from germline, CDR1 is SGHVS and CDR2 is FQNEAQ. Trimming took 5 bases from V and 3 from J, leaving 14 bases between them. CDR3 size: 14 residues. Here the CDR3 DNA reads TGTGCCAGCAGCCTTGGGCACCGGGACTACGAGCAGTACGTC. Amino acids: CASSLGHRDYEQYV.

The chain combines TRBV9 with TRBJ2-5; D gene unclear. The V end was cut by 3 bases, the J end by 5 bases, with 11 bases between. The CDR3 covers 13 residues. CDR1 and CDR2 from the germline V gene are SGDLS and YYNGEE. CDR3 amino acids: CASSAGPVETQYF. CDR3 nucleotide sequence: TGTGCCAGCAGCGCAGGTCCAGTGGAGACCCAGTACTTC.

The chain is built from TRBV28 and TRBJ2-2, with a weak D call TRBD1 (7 bases). V gave up 8 bases and J gave up 0 bases, with 19 bases separating them. This CDR3 comprises 17 residues. Per the germline V gene, CDR1 is MDHEN and CDR2 is SYDVKM. CDR3 in amino acids: CASGLRQGPANTGELFF. CDR3 DNA: TGTGCCAGCGGACTACGACAGGGCCCCGCGAACACCGGGGAGCTGTTTTTT.

The chain uses TRBV29-1 and TRBJ1-4, with D perhaps TRBD1 (6 bases). CDR1 and CDR2 from the germline V gene are SQVTM and ANQGSEA. This CDR3 comprises 13 residues. The V and J ends lost 5 bases and 11 bases respectively, with 18 bases between them. The CDR3 here is CSVLDSEMRKLFF. CDR3 in DNA: TGCAGCGTTTTGGACAGTGAAATGAGGAAACTGTTTTTT.

The rearrangement uses TRBV7-2 and TRBJ2-3, with 11 bases that match TRBD2. The CDR3 loop spans 17 amino acids. Trimming took 0 bases from V and 1 from J; bases not matched to a gene: 3. Germline V CDR1 and CDR2: SGHTA, FQGNSA. CDR3 nucleotide sequence: TGTGCCAGCAGCTTAGCCTGGACTAGCGGGCGCACAGATACGCAGTATTTT. It yields the protein CASSLAWTSGRTDTQYF. The variable domain in full, completed from reference TRBV7-2 and TRBJ2-3, reads GAGVSQSPSNKVTEKGKDVELRCDPISGHTALYWYRQSLGQGLEFLIYFQGNSAPDKSGLPSDRFSAERTGGSVSTLTIQRTQQEDSAVYLCASSLAWTSGRTDTQYFGPGTRLTVL.

The chain's CDR3 is CASSRYPGANYGYTF. DNA of the CDR3: TGTGCCAGCAGCCGATACCCCGGCGCTAACTATGGCTACACCTTC. The chain uses TRBV27 and TRBJ1-2, with D hard to call. Germline V gives CDR1 MNHEY, CDR2 SMNVEV (reference sequence). Trimming cost V 6 bases and J 0 bases, with 14 bases left between them. This CDR3 has 15 residues.

For the CDR3, the DNA is TGTGCCAGCTGCAGGGGGGTGTACACTGAAGCTTTCTTT. It encodes CASCRGVYTEAFF. This chain uses TRBV12-3 or TRBV12-4 with TRBJ1-1; 7 bases map to TRBD1. This CDR3 region has 13 residues. Germline trimming cut 8 bases from V and 3 bases from J; bases unmatched to any gene: 6.

The rearrangement links TRBV3-1 (or the pseudogene TRBV3-2) to TRBJ2-7; no clear D gene. Trimming shortened V by 0 bases and J by 6 bases, and 12 bases separated the two germline ends. The CDR3 covers 14 residues. The V gene's germline CDR1 is LGHDT and CDR2 YNNKEL (reference sequence). The CDR3 here is CASSQDAVVGEQYF. The DNA of the CDR3 is TGTGCCAGCAGCCAAGATGCAGTGGTCGGCGAGCAGTACTTC.

V and J are TRBV9 and TRBJ1-5; 7 bases agree with TRBD1. The V gene end was trimmed by 4 bases and the J gene end by 7 bases; junction bases not matched to a gene: 8. The CDR3 spans 14 residues. Germline CDR1 reads SGDLS; CDR2 reads YYNGEE. Here the CDR3 DNA reads TGTGCCAGCAGCTTGACAGGGCGGGAACAGCCCCAGCATTTT. Amino acid sequence: CASSLTGREQPQHF.

The chain couples TRBV24-1 to TRBJ1-2, with D unclear. The CDR3 covers 16 residues. Per the germline V gene, CDR1 is KGHDR and CDR2 is SFDVKD. V was cut by 0 bases and J by 1 base, with 11 bases left in between. The CDR3, as DNA: TGTGCCACCAGTGATTTGTGGCCAGATTTTAACTATGGCTACACCTTC. This codes for CATSDLWPDFNYGYTF.

The V call is TRBV4-3, the J call TRBJ2-1; 8 bases match TRBD2. Per germline, CDR1 LGHNA and CDR2 YSLEER. The CDR3 runs to 16 residues. With 3 bases clipped from V and 5 bases from J, the junction kept 9 bases outside the gene matches. The DNA of the CDR3 is TGCGCCAGCAGCCAGGAACGAAGCGGGGGCCACAATGAGCAGTTCTTC. This gives the protein CASSQERSGGHNEQFF.

This clone came up once. The chain joins TRBV11-3 to TRBJ1-4, with TRBD1 identical over 8 bases. Germline V CDR1 and CDR2: SGHNT, YENEEA. Trimming took 0 bases from V and 8 from J; bases not matched to a gene: 8. This CDR3 has 16 residues. CDR3 protein: CASSLEPTGVWEKLFF. The CDR3 region has the DNA TGTGCCAGCAGCTTAGAACCGACAGGGGTTTGGGAAAAACTGTTTTTT.

This chain links TRBV2 with TRBJ1-5; tentatively, D is TRBD1 (6 bases). CDR3 length: 15 amino acids. The germline CDR1 and CDR2 sequences are SNHLY and FYNNEI. Trimming removed 6 bases from V and 0 bases from J, with 12 bases in between. CDR3 nucleotide sequence: TGTGCCAGCAGCCCCGGGACATATAGCAATCAGCCCCAGCATTTT. The encoded protein is CASSPGTYSNQPQHF.

V gene TRBV7-8 combines with J gene TRBJ2-7; the D is unclear. The CDR3 consists of 15 residues. V gave up 2 bases and J gave up 0 bases, with 11 bases separating them. Germline CDR1 and CDR2: SGHVS and FQNEAQ. CDR3 residues: CASSLKAFNSYEQYV. The DNA for the CDR3 is TGTGCCAGCAGCTTAAAGGCCTTCAACTCCTACGAGCAGTACGTC.

The chain uses TRBV2 and TRBJ2-3; 13 bases map to TRBD2. The trim removed 5 bases at V and 1 base at J, leaving 6 bases unmatched. CDR1 is SNHLY and CDR2 is FYNNEI in the germline V gene. The CDR3 is 17 amino acids. In nucleotides, the CDR3 is TGTGCCAGCAGTTTTACCGGGACTAGCGGGGGCACAGATACGCAGTATTTT. This translates into CASSFTGTSGGTDTQYF.

This clone appeared a few times. The chain uses TRBV2 and TRBJ1-1, with D perhaps TRBD1 (6 bases). Trimming removed 11 bases from V and 5 bases from J, with 18 bases in between. This CDR3 contains 13 residues. Germline V lookup: CDR1 SNHLY, CDR2 FYNNEI. In nucleotides, the CDR3 is TGTGCCCTGCGACAGGCACGGGGGACTGAAGCTTTCTTT. This translates into CALRQARGTEAFF.

In nucleotides, the CDR3 is TGTGCCAGCAGTGAAGTAGGGGGGGCGAACACCGGGGAGCTGTTTTTT. Its translation: CASSEVGGANTGELFF. V gene TRBV6-1 combines with J gene TRBJ2-2; a weak D match, TRBD2 (7 bases). Trimming shortened V by 1 base and J by 0 bases, and 9 bases separated the two germline ends. Germline CDR1 reads MNHNS; CDR2 reads SASEGT. There are 16 residues in the CDR3.

This chain links TRBV27 with TRBJ1-2, with TRBD1 matching 11 bases. With V trimmed by 8 bases and J by 4 bases, 9 bases remained unmatched. Germline CDR1 MNHEY, CDR2 SMNVEV (reference sequence). This CDR3 region has 15 residues. CDR3 coding DNA: TGTGCCAGCTCCGGCTGGGGACAGGGGGGCTATGGCTACACCTTC. Its translation: CASSGWGQGGYGYTF.

This chain joins TRBV11-3 and TRBJ2-7; no definite D call. The CDR3 totals 12 residues. V was shortened by 3 bases and J by 6 bases, with 9 bases between the two germline ends. Germline CDR1 is SGHNT and CDR2 is YENEEA. The CDR3 spells CASSLSRSEQYV. The CDR3 DNA follows: TGTGCCAGCAGCTTGAGTAGGTCCGAGCAGTACGTC.

The V and J genes are TRBV19 and TRBJ2-7; the match to TRBD1 covers 7 bases. V shed 4 bases, J shed 2 bases, and the junction held 8 bases outside the gene matches. Germline CDR1 LNHDA, CDR2 SQIVND (reference sequence). The CDR3 consists of 15 residues. CDR3 in amino acids: CASSTPPGQTYEQYV. CDR3 sequence (DNA): TGTGCCAGTAGTACCCCCCCGGGACAGACCTACGAGCAGTACGTC.

The rearrangement links TRBV5-1 to TRBJ1-6, with D perhaps TRBD1 (6 bases). CDR1 SGHRS and CDR2 YFSETQ come from the germline V gene. The CDR3 runs 13 residues. Trimming took off 4 bases at V and 11 bases at J, with 13 bases between the two ends. CDR3 protein: CASSQDSGAPLHF. DNA for the CDR3: TGCGCCAGCAGCCAAGATTCAGGGGCACCCCTCCACTTT.

The chain couples TRBV7-8 to TRBJ2-7; D unresolved. The CDR3 has 13 residues. The germline V gene encodes CDR1 SGHVS and CDR2 FQNEAQ. V was cut by 1 base and J by 1 base, with 5 bases left in between. In DNA form, the CDR3 reads TGTGCCAGCAGCTTAGGGCTGTCCTACGAGCAGTACTTC. Protein sequence: CASSLGLSYEQYF.